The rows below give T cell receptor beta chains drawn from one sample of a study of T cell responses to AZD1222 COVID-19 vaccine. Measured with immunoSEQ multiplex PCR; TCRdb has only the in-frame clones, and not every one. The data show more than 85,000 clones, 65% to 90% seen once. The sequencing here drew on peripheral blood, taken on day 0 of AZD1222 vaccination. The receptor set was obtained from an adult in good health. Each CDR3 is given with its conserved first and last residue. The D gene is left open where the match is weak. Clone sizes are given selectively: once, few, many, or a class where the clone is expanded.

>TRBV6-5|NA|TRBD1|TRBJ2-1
CATGRTGGLYNEQFF
TGTGCCACCGGGAGAACAGGGGGCCTATACAATGAGCAGTTCTTC
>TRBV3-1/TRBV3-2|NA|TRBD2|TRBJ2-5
CASSPRLAGAGETQYF
TGTGCCAGCAGCCCTCGACTAGCGGGAGCGGGGGAGACCCAGTACTTC
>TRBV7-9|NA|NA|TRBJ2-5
CASSVLGETQYF
TGTGCCAGCAGCGTTCTCGGGGAGACCCAGTACTTC
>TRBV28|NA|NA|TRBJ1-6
CATGGGRSLHF
TGTGCCACTGGGGGGGGACGAAGCCTCCACTTT
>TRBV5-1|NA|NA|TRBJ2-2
CASTPGRNTGELFF
TGCGCCAGCACACCGGGACGAAACACCGGGGAGCTGTTTTTT
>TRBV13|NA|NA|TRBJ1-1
CASSPTTNAEAFF
TGTGCCAGCAGCCCAACGACCAATGCTGAAGCTTTCTTT
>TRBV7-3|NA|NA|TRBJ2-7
CASSLMSGSHYEQYF
TGTGCCAGCAGCTTAATGAGCGGGTCCCATTACGAGCAGTACTTC
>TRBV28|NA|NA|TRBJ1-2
CASSLRPPGTF
TGTGCCAGCAGTTTGCGCCCTCCGGGGACCTTC
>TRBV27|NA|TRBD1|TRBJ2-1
CASSRGQGSYNEQFF
TGTGCCAGCAGCCGAGGACAGGGATCCTACAATGAGCAGTTCTTC
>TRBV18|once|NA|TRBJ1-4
CASSPRGGLGEKLFF
TGTGCCAGCTCACCACGAGGGGGTTTGGGGGAAAAACTGTTTTTT
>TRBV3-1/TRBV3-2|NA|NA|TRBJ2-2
CASSPGTARTGELFF
TGTGCCAGCAGCCCCGGGACCGCTCGGACCGGGGAGCTGTTTTTT
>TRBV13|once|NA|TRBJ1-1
CASSLRSNTEAFF
TGTGCCAGCAGCTTAAGGAGTAACACTGAAGCTTTCTTT
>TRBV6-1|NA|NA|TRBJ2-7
CASSANRDPGSLYEQYF
TGTGCCAGCAGTGCCAACCGGGACCCCGGGTCCCTCTACGAGCAGTACTTC
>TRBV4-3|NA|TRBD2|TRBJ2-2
CASSQVSGRFTGELFF
TGCGCCAGCAGCCAAGTTAGCGGGAGATTTACCGGGGAGCTGTTTTTT